The sample holds one count of the clone carrying this TCR beta chain. Its target is not known. The sample is drawn from a study of cytomegalovirus exposure and HLA in healthy donors. The overall study: Among the approximately 420 donors who were genotyped, about 84% fell in the genetic ancestry cluster that is associated with self-reported Caucasian donors. Study observations and caveats: Sequencing artifact likely explains a cluster of highly shared sequence variants.

V gave up 2 bases and J gave up 6 bases, with 6 bases separating them. In germline, CDR1 is SGHAT, CDR2 FQNNGV. There are 12 residues in the CDR3. Despite likely unrecorded immune exposures, the donors were nominally healthy at the time of sampling. In the PCR, 60 Vbeta and 13 Jbeta primers were used. Using immunoSEQ multiplex PCR, the repertoire was profiled, and TCRdb retains in-frame clones only, with some absent. The sample records fewer than 150,000 clones, around 80% being singletons. The chain is built from TRBV11-2 and TRBJ2-3; D gene ambiguous. The TCR comes from a man aged 50 or older in good health and CMV-seronegative. Source material: PBMCs. The CDR3 nucleotides read TGTGCCAGCAGCTTAATGAGGGATACGCAGTATTTT. Its translation: CASSLMRDTQYF.